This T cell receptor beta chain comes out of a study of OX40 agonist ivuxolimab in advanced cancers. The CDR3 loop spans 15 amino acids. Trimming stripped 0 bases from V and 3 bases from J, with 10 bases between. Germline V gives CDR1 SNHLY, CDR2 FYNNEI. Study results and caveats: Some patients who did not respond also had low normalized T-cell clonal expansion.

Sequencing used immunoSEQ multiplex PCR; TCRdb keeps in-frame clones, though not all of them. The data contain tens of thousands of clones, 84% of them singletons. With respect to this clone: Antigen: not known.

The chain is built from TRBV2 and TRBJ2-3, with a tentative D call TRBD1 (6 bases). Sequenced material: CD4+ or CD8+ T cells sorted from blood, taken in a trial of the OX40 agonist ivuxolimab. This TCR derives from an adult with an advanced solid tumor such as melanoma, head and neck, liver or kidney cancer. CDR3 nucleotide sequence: TGTGCCAGCAGTGAAGCCAGGGGTCAAACAGATACGCAGTATTTT. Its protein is CASSEARGQTDTQYF.